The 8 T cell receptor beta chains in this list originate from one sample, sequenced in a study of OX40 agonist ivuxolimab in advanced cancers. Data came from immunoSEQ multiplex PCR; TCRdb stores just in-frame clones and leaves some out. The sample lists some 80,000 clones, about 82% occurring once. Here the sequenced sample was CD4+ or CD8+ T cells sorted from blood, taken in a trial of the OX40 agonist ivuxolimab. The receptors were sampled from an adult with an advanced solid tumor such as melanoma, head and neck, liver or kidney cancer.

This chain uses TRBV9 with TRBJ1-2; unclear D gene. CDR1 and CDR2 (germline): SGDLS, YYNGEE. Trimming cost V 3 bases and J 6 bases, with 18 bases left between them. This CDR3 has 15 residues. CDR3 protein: CASSGGWGLLDGYTF. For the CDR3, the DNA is TGTGCCAGCAGCGGAGGGTGGGGTCTTTTAGATGGCTACACCTTC.

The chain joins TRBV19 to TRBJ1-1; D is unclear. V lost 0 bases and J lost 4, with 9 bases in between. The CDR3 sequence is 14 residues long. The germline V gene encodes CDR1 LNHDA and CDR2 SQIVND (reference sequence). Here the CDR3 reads CASSIEHPGTEAFF. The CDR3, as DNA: TGTGCCAGTAGTATAGAACATCCAGGCACTGAAGCTTTCTTT.

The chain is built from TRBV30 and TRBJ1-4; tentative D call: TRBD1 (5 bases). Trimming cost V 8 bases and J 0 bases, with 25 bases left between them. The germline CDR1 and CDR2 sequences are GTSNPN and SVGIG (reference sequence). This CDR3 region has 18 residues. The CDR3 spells CAARVRGSQGTTNEKLFF. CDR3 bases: TGTGCCGCCCGAGTTCGAGGATCGCAGGGTACAACTAATGAAAAACTGTTTTTT.

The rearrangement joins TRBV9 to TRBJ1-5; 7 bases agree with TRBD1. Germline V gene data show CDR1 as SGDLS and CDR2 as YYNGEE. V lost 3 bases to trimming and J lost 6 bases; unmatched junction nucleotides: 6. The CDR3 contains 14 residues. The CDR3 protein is CASSGGQLSQPQHF. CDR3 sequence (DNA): TGTGCCAGCAGCGGGGGACAGCTAAGTCAGCCCCAGCATTTT.

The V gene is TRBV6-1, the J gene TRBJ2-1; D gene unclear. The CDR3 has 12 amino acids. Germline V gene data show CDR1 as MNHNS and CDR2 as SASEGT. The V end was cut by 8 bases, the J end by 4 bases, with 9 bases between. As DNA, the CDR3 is TGTGCCAGCCTTAGACTGTACAATGAGCAGTTCTTC. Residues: CASLRLYNEQFF.

The CDR3 here is CATSSGQRAYGYTF. The CDR3 DNA follows: TGTGCCACCAGCAGCGGACAGAGAGCATATGGCTACACCTTC. The rearrangement joins TRBV15 to TRBJ1-2; maybe TRBD1 (6 bases). V was pared by 3 bases and J by 5 bases, with 13 bases between. Germline values: CDR1 LNHNV, CDR2 YYDKDF (reference sequence). CDR3 length: 14 amino acids.

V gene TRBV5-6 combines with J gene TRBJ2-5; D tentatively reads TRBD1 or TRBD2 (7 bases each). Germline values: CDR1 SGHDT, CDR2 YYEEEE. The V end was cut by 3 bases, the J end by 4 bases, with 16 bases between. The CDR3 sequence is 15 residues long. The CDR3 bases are TGTGCCAGCAGCTCACGGGGGAGGGGGCCAGAGACCCAGTACTTC. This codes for CASSSRGRGPETQYF.

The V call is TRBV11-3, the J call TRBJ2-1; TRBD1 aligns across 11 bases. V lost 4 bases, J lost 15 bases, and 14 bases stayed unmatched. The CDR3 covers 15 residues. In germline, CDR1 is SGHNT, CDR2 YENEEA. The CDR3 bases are TGTGCCAGCAGCTCCACGGGGACAGGGGGGGAGAAGGGGTTCTTC. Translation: CASSSTGTGGEKGFF.